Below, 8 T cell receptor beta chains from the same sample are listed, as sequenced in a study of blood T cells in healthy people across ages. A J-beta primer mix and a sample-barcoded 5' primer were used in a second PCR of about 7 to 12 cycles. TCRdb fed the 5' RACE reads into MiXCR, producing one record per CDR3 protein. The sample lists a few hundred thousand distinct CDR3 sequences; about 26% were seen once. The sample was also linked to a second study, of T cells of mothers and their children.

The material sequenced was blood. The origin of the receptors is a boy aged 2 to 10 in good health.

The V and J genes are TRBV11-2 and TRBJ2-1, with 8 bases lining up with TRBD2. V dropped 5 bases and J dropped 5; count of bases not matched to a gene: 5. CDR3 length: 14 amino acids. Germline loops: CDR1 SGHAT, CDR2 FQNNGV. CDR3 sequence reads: CASSLSGIDNEQFF. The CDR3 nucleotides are TGTGCCAGCAGCCTTAGCGGGATAGACAATGAGCAGTTCTTC.

The CDR3 nucleotides are TGTGCCAGCAGCTTAGGCTTACCGGGGTCCAGTGAAGCTTTCTTT. As protein: CASSLGLPGSSEAFF. The chain recombines TRBV7-8 with TRBJ1-1, with D unclear. Per germline, CDR1 SGHVS and CDR2 FQNEAQ. Trimming took off 1 base at V and 7 bases at J, with 16 bases between the two ends. This CDR3 region has 15 residues.

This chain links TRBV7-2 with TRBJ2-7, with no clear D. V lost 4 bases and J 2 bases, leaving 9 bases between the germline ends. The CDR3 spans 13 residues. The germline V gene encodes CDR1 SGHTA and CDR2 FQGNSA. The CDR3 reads CASSSSPAYEQYF. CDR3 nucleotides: TGTGCCAGCAGCTCCTCTCCGGCCTACGAGCAGTACTTC. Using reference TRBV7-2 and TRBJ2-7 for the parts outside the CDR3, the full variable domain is GAGVSQSPSNKVTEKGKDVELRCDPISGHTALYWYRQSLGQGLEFLIYFQGNSAPDKSGLPSDRFSAERTGGSVSTLTIQRTQQEDSAVYLCASSSSPAYEQYFGPGTRLTVT.

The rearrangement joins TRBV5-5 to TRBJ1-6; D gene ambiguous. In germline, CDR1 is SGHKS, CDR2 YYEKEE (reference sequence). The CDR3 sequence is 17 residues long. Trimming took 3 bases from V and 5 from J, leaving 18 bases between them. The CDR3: CASSSPWHRGNNSPLHF. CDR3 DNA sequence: TGTGCCAGCAGCTCCCCGTGGCACCGCGGAAATAATTCACCCCTCCACTTT.

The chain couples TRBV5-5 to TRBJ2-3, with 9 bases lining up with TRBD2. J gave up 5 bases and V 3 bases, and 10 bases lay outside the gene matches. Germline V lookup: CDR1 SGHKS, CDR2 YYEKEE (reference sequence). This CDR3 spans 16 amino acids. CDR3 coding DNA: TGTGCCAGCAGCTCCTCTCATGCGGGAGGGGTAGATACGCAGTATTTT. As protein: CASSSSHAGGVDTQYF.

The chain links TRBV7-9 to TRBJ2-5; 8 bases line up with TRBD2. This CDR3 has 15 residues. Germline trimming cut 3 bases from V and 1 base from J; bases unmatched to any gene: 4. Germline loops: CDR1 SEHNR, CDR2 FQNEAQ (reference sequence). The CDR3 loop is CASSLSSGAQETQYF. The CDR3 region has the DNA TGTGCCAGCAGCTTGAGTAGCGGGGCCCAAGAGACCCAGTACTTC.

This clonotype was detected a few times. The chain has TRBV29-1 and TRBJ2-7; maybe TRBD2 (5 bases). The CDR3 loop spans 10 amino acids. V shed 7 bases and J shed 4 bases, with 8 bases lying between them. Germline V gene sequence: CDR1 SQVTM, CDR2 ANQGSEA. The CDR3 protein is CSDGLYEQYF. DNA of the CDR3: TGCAGCGACGGACTGTACGAGCAGTACTTC.

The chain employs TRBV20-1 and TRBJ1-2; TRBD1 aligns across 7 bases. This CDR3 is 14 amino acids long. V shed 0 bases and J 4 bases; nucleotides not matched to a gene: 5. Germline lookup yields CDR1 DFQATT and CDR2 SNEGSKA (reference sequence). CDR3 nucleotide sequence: TGCAGTGCTAGAGATTGGGACAGAGCCTATGGCTACACCTTC. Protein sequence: CSARDWDRAYGYTF.